The present T cell receptor beta chain was sequenced within a study of T cell clonality in common variable immunodeficiency. Study results and limitations: In common variable immunodeficiency, TCR beta chains reportedly carried fewer deletions and N-nucleotide insertions.

Sequencing input was equivalent genomic DNA from CVID and controls. Sequencing used immunoSEQ multiplex PCR; TCRdb keeps in-frame clones, though not all of them. The table lists more than 25,000 clones, with no singletons. Note on this clone: Antigen specificity is unknown. The read ends 3 residues early relative to the CDR3; the germline J gene fills the gap.

CDR3 length equals 16 residues. The V gene's germline CDR1 is SGHVS and CDR2 FNYEAQ. The trim removed 1 base at V and 3 bases at J, leaving 7 bases unmatched. The clonotype originates from a human donor with common variable immunodeficiency. The chain uses TRBV7-6 and TRBJ1-1; 8 bases are shared with TRBD1. The source material was peripheral blood mononuclear cells. CDR3 protein: CASSLVAGGLDTEAFF. The CDR3 DNA, read in part, is TGTGCCAGCAGCTTAGTAGCAGGGGGCTTAGACACTGAA.